This TCR beta chain was sequenced for a study of early T cells in non-severe SARS-CoV-2 infection. Background on the study: The sequenced material was bulk RNA from unsorted whole blood, and its chains were unpaired.

Overall study findings and caveats: The VDJdb matching leaned toward anti-spike CD8 responses and overlooked private and CD4 specificities.

The germline V and J ends were trimmed by 1 base and 7 bases, with 13 bases remaining between them. The CDR3 totals 15 residues. Per the germline V gene, CDR1 is SGHTA and CDR2 is FQGNSA. cDNA molecules, individually, were tagged with unique molecular identifiers. TCRdb fed the 5' RACE reads into MiXCR, producing one record per CDR3 protein. The sample yields over 90,000 distinct CDR3 sequences, 13% seen once. Concerning this clonotype: The antigen is undetermined.

The rearrangement uses TRBV7-2 and TRBJ1-4, with D perhaps matching TRBD1 (5 bases). Material: whole blood. This TCR was recovered from an adult who was a healthcare worker with PCR-confirmed SARS-CoV-2 infection or an uninfected control (not recorded which). The CDR3 reads CASSLVGGLSEKLFF. CDR3 DNA sequence: TGTGCCAGCAGCTTAGTCGGGGGGTTGAGTGAAAAACTGTTTTTT. Looking up the rest from reference TRBV7-2 and TRBJ1-4 gives the full variable domain: GAGVSQSPSNKVTEKGKDVELRCDPISGHTALYWYRQSLGQGLEFLIYFQGNSAPDKSGLPSDRFSAERTGGSVSTLTIQRTQQEDSAVYLCASSLVGGLSEKLFFGSGTQLSVL.